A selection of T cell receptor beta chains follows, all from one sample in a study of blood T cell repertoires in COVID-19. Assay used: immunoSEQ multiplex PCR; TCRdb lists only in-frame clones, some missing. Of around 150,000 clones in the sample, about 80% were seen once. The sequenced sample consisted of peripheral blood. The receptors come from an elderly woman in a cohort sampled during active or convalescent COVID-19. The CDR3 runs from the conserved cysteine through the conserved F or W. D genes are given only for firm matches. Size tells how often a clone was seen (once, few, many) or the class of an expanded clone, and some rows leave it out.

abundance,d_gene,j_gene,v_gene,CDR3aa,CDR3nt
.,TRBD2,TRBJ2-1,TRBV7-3,CASSLTPGLAGHEQFF,TGTGCCAGCAGCCTTACGCCGGGACTAGCGGGGCATGAGCAGTTCTTC
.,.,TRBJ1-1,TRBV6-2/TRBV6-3,CASSYFLSPLNTEAFF,TGTGCCAGCAGTTACTTCCTTAGTCCGCTGAACACTGAAGCTTTCTTT
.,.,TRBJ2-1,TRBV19,CASAIGRVNNEQFF,TGTGCCAGCGCGATAGGCAGGGTAAACAATGAGCAGTTCTTC
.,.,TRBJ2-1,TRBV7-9,CASSPNEQFF,TGTGCCAGCAGCCCTAATGAGCAGTTCTTC
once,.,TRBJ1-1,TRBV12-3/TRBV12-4,CASRQTRNTEAFF,TGTGCCAGCAGACAAACAAGGAACACTGAAGCTTTCTTT
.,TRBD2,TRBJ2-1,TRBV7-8,CASSAGLVRANNEQFF,TGTGCCAGCAGCGCGGGACTAGTAAGAGCAAATAATGAGCAGTTCTTC
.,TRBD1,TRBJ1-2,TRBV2,CASRKRDSNYGYTF,TGTGCCAGCAGAAAAAGGGACAGTAACTATGGCTACACCTTC
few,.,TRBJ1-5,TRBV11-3,CASSSKVVGECRPQHF,TGTGCCAGCAGCTCGAAGGTAGTAGGGGAATGTCGGCCCCAGCATTTT
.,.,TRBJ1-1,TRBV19,CASSIVEGTEAFF,TGTGCCAGTAGTATTGTGGAGGGCACTGAAGCTTTCTTT
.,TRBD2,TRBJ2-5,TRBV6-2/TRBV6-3,CASSFLAGAETQYF,TGTGCCAGCAGTTTCCTAGCGGGGGCTGAGACCCAGTACTTC